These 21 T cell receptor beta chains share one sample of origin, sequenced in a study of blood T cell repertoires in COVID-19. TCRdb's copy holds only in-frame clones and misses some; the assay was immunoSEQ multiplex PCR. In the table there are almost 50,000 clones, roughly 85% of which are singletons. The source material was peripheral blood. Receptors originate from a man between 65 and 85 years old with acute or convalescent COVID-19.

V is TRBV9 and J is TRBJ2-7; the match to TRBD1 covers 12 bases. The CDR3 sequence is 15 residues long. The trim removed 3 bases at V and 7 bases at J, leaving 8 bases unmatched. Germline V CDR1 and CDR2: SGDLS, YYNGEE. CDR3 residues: CASSATGTGGAEQYF. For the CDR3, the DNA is TGTGCCAGCAGCGCAACCGGGACAGGGGGCGCAGAGCAGTACTTC.

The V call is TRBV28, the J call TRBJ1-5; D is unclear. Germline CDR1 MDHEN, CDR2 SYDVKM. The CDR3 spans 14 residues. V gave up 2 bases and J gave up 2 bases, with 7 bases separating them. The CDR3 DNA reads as TGTGCCAGCAGTTTAAGGAGGGGCAATCAGCCCCAGCATTTT. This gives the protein CASSLRRGNQPQHF.

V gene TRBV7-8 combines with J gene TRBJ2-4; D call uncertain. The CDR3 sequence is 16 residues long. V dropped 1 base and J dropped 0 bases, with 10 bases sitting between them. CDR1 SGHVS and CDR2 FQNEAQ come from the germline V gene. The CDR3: CASSLEHGLAKNIQYF. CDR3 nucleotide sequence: TGTGCCAGCAGCTTAGAGCACGGGTTAGCCAAAAACATTCAGTACTTC. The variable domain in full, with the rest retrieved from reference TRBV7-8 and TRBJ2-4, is GAGVSQSPRYKVAKRGQDVALRCDPISGHVSLFWYQQALGQGPEFLTYFQNEAQLDKSGLPSDRFFAERPEGSVSTLKIQRTQQEDSAVYLCASSLEHGLAKNIQYFGAGTRLSVL.

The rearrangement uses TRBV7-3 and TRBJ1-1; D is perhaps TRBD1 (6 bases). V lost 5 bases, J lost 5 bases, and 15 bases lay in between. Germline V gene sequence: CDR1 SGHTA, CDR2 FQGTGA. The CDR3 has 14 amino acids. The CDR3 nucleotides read TGTGCCAGCAGCCTCCGGGGGGCGCAAACTGAAGCTTTCTTT. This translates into CASSLRGAQTEAFF.

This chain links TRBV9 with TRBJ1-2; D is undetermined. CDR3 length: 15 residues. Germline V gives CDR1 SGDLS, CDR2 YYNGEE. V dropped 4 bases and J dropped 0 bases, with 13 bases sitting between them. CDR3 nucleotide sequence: TGTGCCAGCAGCCCTTCAGGCATTTCTAACTATGGCTACACCTTC. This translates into CASSPSGISNYGYTF.

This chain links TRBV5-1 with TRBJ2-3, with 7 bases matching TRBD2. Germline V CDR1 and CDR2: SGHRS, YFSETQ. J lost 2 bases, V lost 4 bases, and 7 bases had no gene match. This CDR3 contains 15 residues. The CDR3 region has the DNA TGCGCCAGCAGCCAGGGAGGGTATTTCACAGATACGCAGTATTTT. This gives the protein CASSQGGYFTDTQYF. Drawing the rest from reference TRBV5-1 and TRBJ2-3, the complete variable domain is KAGVTQTPRYLIKTRGQQVTLSCSPISGHRSVSWYQQTPGQGLQFLFEYFSETQRNKGNFPGRFSGRQFSNSRSEMNVSTLELGDSALYLCASSQGGYFTDTQYFGPGTRLTVL.

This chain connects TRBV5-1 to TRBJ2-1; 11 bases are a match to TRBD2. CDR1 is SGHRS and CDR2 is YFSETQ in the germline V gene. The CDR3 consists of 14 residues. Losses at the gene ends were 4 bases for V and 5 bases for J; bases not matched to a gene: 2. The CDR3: CASSLAGGHNEQFF. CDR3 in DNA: TGCGCCAGCAGCCTAGCGGGGGGCCACAATGAGCAGTTCTTC.

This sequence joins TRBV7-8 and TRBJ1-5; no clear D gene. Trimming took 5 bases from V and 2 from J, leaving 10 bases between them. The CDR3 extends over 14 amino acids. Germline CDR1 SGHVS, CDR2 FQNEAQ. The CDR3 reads CASSRVSGNQPQHF. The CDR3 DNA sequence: TGTGCCAGCAGCCGAGTGAGCGGCAATCAGCCCCAGCATTTT.

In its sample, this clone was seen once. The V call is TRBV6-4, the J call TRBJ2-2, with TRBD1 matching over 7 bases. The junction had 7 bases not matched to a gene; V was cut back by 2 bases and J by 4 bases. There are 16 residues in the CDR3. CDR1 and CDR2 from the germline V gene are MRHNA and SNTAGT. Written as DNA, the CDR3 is TGTGCCAGCAGTGACGCAGGGGGTAGTGGCACCGGGGAGCTGTTTTTT. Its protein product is CASSDAGGSGTGELFF.

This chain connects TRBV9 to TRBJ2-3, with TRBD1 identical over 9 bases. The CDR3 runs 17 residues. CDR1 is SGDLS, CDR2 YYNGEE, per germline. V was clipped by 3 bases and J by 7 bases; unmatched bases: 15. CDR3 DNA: TGTGCCAGCAGCGATAGAACCATCGGGACAGGGACATATACGCAGTATTTT. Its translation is CASSDRTIGTGTYTQYF.

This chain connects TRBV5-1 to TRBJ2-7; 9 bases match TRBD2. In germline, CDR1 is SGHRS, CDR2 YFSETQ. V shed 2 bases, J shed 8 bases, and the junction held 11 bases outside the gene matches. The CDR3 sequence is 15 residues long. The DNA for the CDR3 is TGCGCCAGCAGCTTAACCGGGACTAGCACTGTGAAGCAGTACTTC. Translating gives CASSLTGTSTVKQYF.

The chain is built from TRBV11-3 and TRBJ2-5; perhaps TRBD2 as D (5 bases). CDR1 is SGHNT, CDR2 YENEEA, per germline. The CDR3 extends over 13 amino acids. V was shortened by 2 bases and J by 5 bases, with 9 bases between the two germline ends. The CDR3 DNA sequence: TGTGCCAGCAGCTTATTCCGGAGGGAGACCCAGTACTTC. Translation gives CASSLFRRETQYF. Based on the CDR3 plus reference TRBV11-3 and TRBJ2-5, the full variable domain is EAGVVQSPRYKIIEKKQPVAFWCNPISGHNTLYWYLQNLGQGPELLIRYENEEAVDDSQLPKDRFSAERLKGVDSTLKIQPAELGDSAVYLCASSLFRRETQYFGPGTRLLVL.

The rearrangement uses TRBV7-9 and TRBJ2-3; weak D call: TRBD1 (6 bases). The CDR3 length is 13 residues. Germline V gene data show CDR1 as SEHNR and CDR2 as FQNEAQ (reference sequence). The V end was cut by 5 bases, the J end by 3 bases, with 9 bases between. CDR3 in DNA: TGTGCCAGCAGCACCCAGGGGACAGATACGCAGTATTTT. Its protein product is CASSTQGTDTQYF.

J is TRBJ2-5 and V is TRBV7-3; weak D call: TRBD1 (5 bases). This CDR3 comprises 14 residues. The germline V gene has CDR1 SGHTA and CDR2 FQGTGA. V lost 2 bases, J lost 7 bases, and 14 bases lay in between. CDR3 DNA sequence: TGTGCCAGCAGCTTACAGGGTGCAGAACGGACCCAGTACTTC. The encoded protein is CASSLQGAERTQYF.

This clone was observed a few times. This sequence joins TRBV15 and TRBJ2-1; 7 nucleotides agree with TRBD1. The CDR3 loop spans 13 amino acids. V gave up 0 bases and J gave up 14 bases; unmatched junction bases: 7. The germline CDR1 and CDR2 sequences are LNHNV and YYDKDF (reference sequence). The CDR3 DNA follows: TGTGCCACCAGCAGAGATTTGGTCCAGGGGGAGTTCTTC. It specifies CATSRDLVQGEFF.

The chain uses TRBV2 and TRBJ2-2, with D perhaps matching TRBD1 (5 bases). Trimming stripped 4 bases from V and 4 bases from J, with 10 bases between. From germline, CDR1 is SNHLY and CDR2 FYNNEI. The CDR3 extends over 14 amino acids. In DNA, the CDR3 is TGTGCCAGCAGTGTTTCCAGGGTCACCGGGGAGCTGTTTTTT. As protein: CASSVSRVTGELFF.

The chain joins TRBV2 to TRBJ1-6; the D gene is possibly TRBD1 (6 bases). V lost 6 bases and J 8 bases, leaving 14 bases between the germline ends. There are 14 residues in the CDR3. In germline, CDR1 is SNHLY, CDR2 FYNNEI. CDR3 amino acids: CASRQQGTDSPLHF. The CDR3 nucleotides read TGTGCCAGCAGGCAACAGGGTACGGATTCACCCCTCCACTTT. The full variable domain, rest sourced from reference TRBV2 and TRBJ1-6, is EPEVTQTPSHQVTQMGQEVILRCVPISNHLYFYWYRQILGQKVEFLVSFYNNEISEKSEIFDDQFSVERPDGSNFTLKIRSTKLEDSAMYFCASRQQGTDSPLHFGNGTRLTVT.

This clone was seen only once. The CDR3 sequence: CASSLDDYQQFF. In DNA, the CDR3 is TGTGCCAGCAGCTTAGATGACTACCAGCAGTTCTTC. This chain uses TRBV11-2 with TRBJ2-1; D possibly corresponds to TRBD2 (5 bases). CDR3 length equals 12 residues. Germline V gene sequence: CDR1 SGHAT, CDR2 FQNNGV. V lost 0 bases and J lost 11, with 8 bases in between.

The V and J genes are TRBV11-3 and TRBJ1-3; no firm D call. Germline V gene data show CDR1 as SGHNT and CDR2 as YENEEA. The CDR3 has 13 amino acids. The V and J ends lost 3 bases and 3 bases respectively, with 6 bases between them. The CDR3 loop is CASSFGHGNTIYF. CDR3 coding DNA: TGTGCCAGCAGCTTCGGTCATGGAAACACCATATATTTT.

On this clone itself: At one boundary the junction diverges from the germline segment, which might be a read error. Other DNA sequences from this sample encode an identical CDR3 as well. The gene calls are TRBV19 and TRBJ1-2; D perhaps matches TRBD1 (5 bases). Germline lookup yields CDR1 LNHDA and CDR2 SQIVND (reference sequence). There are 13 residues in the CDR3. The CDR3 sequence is CASSTQRGYGYTF. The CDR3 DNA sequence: TGTGCCAGCAGTACTCAACGGGGGTATGGCTACACCTTC.

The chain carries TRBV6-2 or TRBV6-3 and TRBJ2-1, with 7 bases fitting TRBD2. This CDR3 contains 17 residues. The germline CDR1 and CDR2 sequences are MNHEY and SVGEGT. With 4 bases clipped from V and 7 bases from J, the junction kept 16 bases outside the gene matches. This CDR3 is CASSSLLGLAAGNEQFF. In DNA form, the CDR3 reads TGTGCCAGCAGTTCCCTCTTAGGGCTAGCGGCCGGAAATGAGCAGTTCTTC.